This TCR beta chain was identified in a study of OX40 agonist ivuxolimab in advanced cancers. Across the whole study: Given to patients was ivuxolimab, an agonistic anti-OX40 (CD134) antibody.

Profiled with immunoSEQ multiplex PCR; TCRdb holds only in-frame clones, not every one. Here the sample spans some 75,000 clones, around 87% being singletons. CDR3 size: 15 residues. V lost 5 bases, J lost 2 bases, and 9 bases stayed unmatched. The germline V gene encodes CDR1 SGHTA and CDR2 FQGNSA. General observations from the study: Some patients who did not respond also had low normalized T-cell clonal expansion. Dose levels from 0.1 to 3.0 mg/kg saw CD4+ and CD8+ blood T cells expand clonally by week 6. Researchers did not establish what antigens the expanded peripheral T cells target.

With regard to this clone: Its antigen is not known.

Here the sequenced sample was CD4+ or CD8+ T cells sorted from blood, taken in a trial of the OX40 agonist ivuxolimab. This clonotype was sampled from an adult with an advanced solid tumor such as melanoma, head and neck, liver or kidney cancer. The chain employs TRBV7-2 and TRBJ2-7; 7 bases fit TRBD1. The DNA of the CDR3 is TGTGCCAGCAGCCTCGGACAGGCGCAGACCTACGAGCAGTACTTC. Translated, it gives CASSLGQAQTYEQYF.